The source of this TCR beta chain is a study of shared clonotypes between healthy human individuals (dated by TCRdb to about 2020). In the study overall: Three men and two women, aged 18 to 49 years, made up the cohort. Per donor, three plates each were used for CD4 naive and CD4 memory, two for CD8 naive, and one for CD8 memory. The study deeply sequenced blood TCR repertoires of about 5 healthy adults to estimate repertoire size and the extent of clonotype sharing between individuals. Different laboratories and diverse techniques were used to prepare libraries and sequence TCR repertoires, to increase sequencing depth and limit assay-specific biases. Each donor's leukapheresis produced roughly between roughly 0.94 and 9.5 billion PBMCs. The research as a whole found: When several donors were compared, the shared fraction of clonotypes was 5% to 6.5% for naive CD4, about 4% for naive CD8, 2% to 2.5% for memory CD4, and less than 0.45% for memory CD8. Naive subsets generally had larger estimated clonotype richness than memory subsets did. Compared with non-shared clonotypes, the clonotypes found in all four sorted-subset donors had higher generation probabilities. The small number of donors limited the genetic and exposure-history diversity represented. Based on pairwise subsampling, the degree of clonotype sharing among donors was expected to be affected by sequencing depth. Only blood was sampled, and tissue TCR repertoires likely differ from those in blood. Rarefaction of sorted-subset datasets indicated incomplete sequencing despite the large sequencing depth.

The donors were healthy, HIV-negative adults with no recently reported acute infections or vaccinations. Every donor was a Caucasian adult living in Nashville, Tennessee, USA. CD4+ T cells were enriched through magnetic negative selection, after which naive cells were positively selected on CD45RA and the remaining negative fraction served as the memory subset. After blood collection by leukapheresis, PBMCs were isolated using Ficoll-Histopaque density gradient centrifugation and then cryopreserved in the vapor phase of liquid nitrogen. Analytical flow cytometry was used to check the purity and quantity of each magnetically sorted T cell population. Each sorted fraction had its genomic DNA isolated and then quantified by UV absorbance on a Nanodrop 2000c. TCR CDR3 regions were amplified from genomic DNA by multiplex PCR using the deep immunoSEQ assay. Extracted genomic DNA from each cell subset was spread evenly across all wells of several immunoSEQ 96-well plates, with each plate serving as a replicate. For sorted subsets, each replicate PCR was loaded with around 220 ng genomic DNA, equivalent to 32,000 or so T cell genomes. Purified libraries were measured with a Qubit 3.0 fluorometer, size-checked on a Bioanalyzer 2100, and measured again with the KAPA Library Quantification kit. Every immunoSEQ 96-well plate was sequenced on a dedicated single-read 150-cycle Illumina NextSeq 550 flow cell. In the source study's methods: Because the immunoSEQ output held only junctional sequences and lacked quality scores, the filtering could not match the filtering applied to full-length reads. Sequences were annotated with PyIR, a Python wrapper for IgBLAST v1.9, and V/J genes and CDR3 were assigned using IMGT germline references. Reads were filtered out if the reads had weak V/J assignments (E-value above 1e-6), no CDR3, stop codons, out-of-frame junctions, or ambiguous translated residues. V3J clonotypes were defined as sequences sharing the same inferred V gene, J gene, and CDR3 amino acid sequence. The percentage overlap between two repertoires was calculated by dividing the number of shared unique clonotypes by the size of the smaller repertoire. Three approaches were used to assess repertoire richness: RTK rarefaction, the Chao1 estimator, and Recon v2.1 estimates of unobserved clonotypes. Generation probabilities for all TCRbeta clonotypes obtained by the gDNA method from a few donors were computed using OLGA. The clones in this table, taken by TCRdb from immuneACCESS, are in-frame only. Not every clone is retained; where verified, under half of the shortfall comes from an unresolved V gene, and the cause of the rest is unknown. The V and J calls and clone size were taken over from that table, and D and trimming were inferred from the DNA. Present in this sample are a few million clones, just over 90% of which were seen just once. About 0.39% of the sample is in the top ten clones.

The CDR3, cysteine through phenylalanine, is 11 amino acids long. The entry retains the CDR3 DNA only, 33 bases that are in frame from base 1. The V and J ends are trimmed by 6 bases and 3 bases, leaving 8 bases between them. CDR1 is given as DFQATT and CDR2 as SNEGSKA, both from the germline V gene (reference sequence). In regard to this clone: Which antigen it targets is not known. Base-call qualities are not available, and no considerably larger clone is one nucleotide away.

The specimen was naive CD4+ T cells from PBMCs. The intended sense of this specimen's cell subset or site label: CD45RA+ positively selected. The TCR sequence derives from a man aged 18 to 35 in good health. Some clones in this sample may be carry-over from other donors' samples. The rearranged chain carries TRBV20-1 and TRBJ1-1, with the D gene not confidently named. The DNA sequence reads TGCAGTGCACGACACTACACTGAAGCTTTCTTT. Translated, this is CSARHYTEAFF.